The 2 T cell receptor beta chains below come from one sample, sequenced in a study of blood T cell repertoires in COVID-19. Sequencing was performed with immunoSEQ multiplex PCR; in TCRdb, only in-frame clones are kept and a portion is missing. In the table there are about 220,000 clones, approximately 85% of which are singletons. The sample taken for sequencing was peripheral blood. These receptors were obtained from an older woman with acute or convalescent COVID-19.

The chain joins TRBV9 to TRBJ1-1; 7 positions agree with TRBD1. The J segment lost 3 bases and the V segment lost 4 bases, leaving 6 bases of the junction unmatched. This CDR3 is 14 amino acids long. In germline, CDR1 is SGDLS, CDR2 YYNGEE. The CDR3 DNA sequence: TGTGCCAGCAGCCCCAGGGGGGAGGACACTGAAGCTTTCTTT. It codes for CASSPRGEDTEAFF.

V and J are TRBV6-2 or TRBV6-3 and TRBJ1-6; 10 bases are a match to TRBD1. CDR1 MNHEY and CDR2 SVGEGT come from the germline V gene. After removal of 5 bases from V and 7 bases from J, the junction contained 8 bases not matched to a gene. CDR3 size: 16 residues. CDR3 in amino acids: CASSPRDRGRNSPLHF. CDR3 coding DNA: TGTGCCAGCAGTCCCCGGGACAGGGGACGCAATTCACCCCTCCACTTT.